This TCR beta chain was documented in a study of cytomegalovirus exposure and HLA in healthy donors. Study-wide results and limits: Listed as cytomegalovirus-associated were about 160 TCR beta chains. Clonal expansion, a later analysis showed, was greater in HLA-associated TCR beta chains than in equally common others.

Donors sampled were nominally healthy, though unrecorded immune exposures were likely. The PCR employed 60 Vbeta primers together with 13 Jbeta primers. Profiled with immunoSEQ multiplex PCR; TCRdb holds only in-frame clones, not every one. The sample carries about 140,000 clones, over 70% recorded once. With respect to this clone: As yet, its antigen is unknown.

The CDR3 has 15 amino acids. Germline lookup yields CDR1 WSHSY and CDR2 SAAADI. The J segment lost 5 bases and the V segment lost 6 bases, leaving 7 bases of the junction unmatched. This clonotype originated in a man aged 18 to 29 in good health and CMV-seronegative. The sample consisted of PBMCs. V usage is TRBV10-2 and J usage is TRBJ2-1, with 10 bases fitting TRBD1. The DNA of the CDR3 is TGCGCCAGCAGATGGGTAGGGACAGGGGACAATGAGCAGTTCTTC. Translation gives CASRWVGTGDNEQFF.